These 22 T cell receptor beta chains were all obtained from the same sample, sequenced in a study of T cell repertoires in ileal Crohn's disease. The sample's time point: neoterminal ileum biopsy at postoperative endoscopy, about 6 months after surgery. TCRdb's table, derived via immunoSEQ multiplex PCR, lists solely in-frame clones and lacks some. Found here are 9,500 to 11,000 clones, less than 85% of them singletons; the top ten hold around 7%. The sample taken for sequencing was ileal tissue. Receptors were obtained from an adult with Crohn's disease.

This chain uses TRBV30 with TRBJ1-5, with 10 bases lining up with TRBD1. J gave up 7 bases and V 0 bases, and 9 bases lay outside the gene matches. The V gene's germline CDR1 is GTSNPN and CDR2 SVGIG (reference sequence). CDR3 length equals 16 residues. CDR3 sequence (DNA): TGTGCCTGGAGTGTAAGGTTAGGACAGGGGGGCCAGCCCCAGCATTTT. Translating it yields CAWSVRLGQGGQPQHF.

In its sample, this clone was seen a few times. This sequence joins TRBV10-2 and TRBJ2-7; TRBD1 is a possible D gene (6 bases). The CDR3 covers 15 residues. Germline-derived CDR1 and CDR2 are WSHSY and SAAADI. Trimming pared 10 bases from V and 3 bases from J, leaving 22 bases between. The CDR3 region is CATISPGTPYYEQYF. The CDR3 DNA is TGCGCCACCATATCCCCTGGGACACCCTACTACGAGCAGTACTTC.

This chain joins TRBV9 and TRBJ2-3; 13 positions match TRBD2. The CDR3 is 19 residues long. V shed 3 bases and J 9 bases; nucleotides not matched to a gene: 19. Germline V lookup: CDR1 SGDLS, CDR2 YYNGEE. The CDR3 spells CASSAGTGTSGGARPTQYF. The CDR3, as DNA: TGTGCCAGCAGCGCCGGGACGGGCACTAGCGGGGGGGCCCGTCCGACGCAGTATTTT.

This chain joins TRBV28 and TRBJ2-3, with 8 bases lining up with TRBD1. Germline V gene lookup returns CDR1 MDHEN and CDR2 SYDVKM. J lost 5 bases, V lost 5 bases, and 15 bases had no gene match. The CDR3 totals 17 residues. The CDR3 DNA is TGTGCCAGCAGTCCTCAGGGGGCGTACACCCTCGGAGATACGCAGTATTTT. Amino acid sequence: CASSPQGAYTLGDTQYF.

The chain uses TRBV5-4 and TRBJ1-2; the D is unclear. CDR3 size: 13 residues. The V gene lost 1 base and the J gene lost 4 bases, with 8 bases spanning the gap. The germline gives CDR1 SGHNT, CDR2 YYREEE (reference sequence). CDR3 in amino acids: CASSLLLSYGYTF. The CDR3 DNA reads as TGTGCCAGCAGCTTGTTATTGAGCTATGGCTACACCTTC.

The chain carries TRBV27 and TRBJ2-7; the match to TRBD1 covers 12 bases. The germline V gene encodes CDR1 MNHEY and CDR2 SMNVEV (reference sequence). CDR3 length: 15 amino acids. Germline trimming cut 3 bases from V and 3 bases from J; bases unmatched to any gene: 3. The CDR3 here is CASSFGTGGYYEQYF. DNA for the CDR3: TGTGCCAGCAGTTTTGGGACAGGGGGCTACTACGAGCAGTACTTC.

The chain recombines TRBV19 with TRBJ1-5; 7 bases align to TRBD1. V was clipped by 6 bases and J by 6 bases; unmatched bases: 8. The length of the CDR3 is 14 residues. The germline V gene has CDR1 LNHDA and CDR2 SQIVND (reference sequence). For the CDR3, the DNA is TGTGCCAGTAGGGGGACAGTCCAGGGTCAGCCCCAGCATTTT. It specifies CASRGTVQGQPQHF. The whole variable domain, remainder taken from reference TRBV19 and TRBJ1-5, is DGGITQSPKYLFRKEGQNVTLSCEQNLNHDAMYWYRQDPGQGLRLIYYSQIVNDFQKGDIAEGYSVSREKKESFPLTVTSAQKNPTAFYLCASRGTVQGQPQHFGDGTRLSIL.

CDR3 in amino acids: CASSFSENTEAFF. DNA for the CDR3: TGTGCCAGCAGCTTTTCAGAGAACACTGAAGCTTTCTTT. V is TRBV5-4 and J is TRBJ1-1; D remains unclear. Trimming shortened V by 2 bases and J by 1 base, and 6 bases separated the two germline ends. CDR1 is SGHNT, CDR2 YYREEE, per germline (reference sequence). The CDR3 is 13 residues long.

The chain employs TRBV4-2 and TRBJ2-1; D unresolved. The CDR3 extends over 13 amino acids. V was trimmed by 4 bases and J by 5 bases, leaving 9 bases between them. From germline, CDR1 is LGHNA and CDR2 YNFKEQ. CDR3 sequence: CASSLQQNNEQFF. CDR3 bases: TGTGCCAGCAGCCTTCAACAGAACAATGAGCAGTTCTTC.

The chain has TRBV2 and TRBJ1-2; the match to TRBD1 covers 11 bases. After removal of 5 bases from V and 8 bases from J, the junction contained 10 bases not matched to a gene. Germline CDR1 SNHLY, CDR2 FYNNEI. CDR3 length equals 15 residues. CDR3 sequence reads: CASSPRTGGINGYTF. The DNA for the CDR3 is TGTGCCAGCAGTCCCCGGACAGGGGGCATCAACGGCTACACCTTC.

The rearrangement uses TRBV5-1 and TRBJ1-2, with 11 bases lining up with TRBD1. This CDR3 is 14 amino acids long. Germline values: CDR1 SGHRS, CDR2 YFSETQ. V lost 4 bases and J lost 5; bases outside the gene matches: 4. The CDR3 sequence is CASSLGTGGYGYTF. CDR3 bases: TGCGCCAGCAGCCTAGGGACAGGGGGATATGGCTACACCTTC.

The chain uses TRBV7-2 and TRBJ2-1, with 9 bases lining up with TRBD1. V dropped 1 base and J dropped 8; count of bases not matched to a gene: 6. The length of the CDR3 is 15 residues. The germline gives CDR1 SGHTA, CDR2 FQGNSA. CDR3 amino acids: CASSLVGTGNHEQFF. The CDR3 nucleotides are TGTGCCAGCAGCTTAGTAGGGACAGGGAATCATGAGCAGTTCTTC.

This clone has more than one count but fewer than ten. The V call is TRBV2, the J call TRBJ1-1, with a weak D call TRBD1 (5 bases). The CDR3 has 13 residues. Looked up from germline, CDR1 is SNHLY and CDR2 is FYNNEI. Trimming cost V 4 bases and J 4 bases, with 10 bases left between them. CDR3 region: CASSAGGSTEAFF. CDR3 bases: TGTGCCAGCAGTGCCGGGGGAAGCACTGAAGCTTTCTTT.

The gene calls are TRBV5-1 and TRBJ2-3; D is possibly TRBD2 (5 bases). The germline V gene has CDR1 SGHRS and CDR2 YFSETQ. Trimming took 0 bases from V and 2 from J, leaving 10 bases between them. This CDR3 is 15 amino acids long. CDR3 sequence (DNA): TGCGCCAGCAGCTTGGGAGGGTTCGTCACAGATACGCAGTATTTT. Translated, it gives CASSLGGFVTDTQYF. Full variable domain (outside the CDR3, taken from reference TRBV5-1 and TRBJ2-3): KAGVTQTPRYLIKTRGQQVTLSCSPISGHRSVSWYQQTPGQGLQFLFEYFSETQRNKGNFPGRFSGRQFSNSRSEMNVSTLELGDSALYLCASSLGGFVTDTQYFGPGTRLTVL.

The V gene is TRBV7-9, the J gene TRBJ1-3; D call uncertain. Trimming shortened V by 4 bases and J by 0 bases, and 7 bases separated the two germline ends. The CDR3 is 14 amino acids. Germline CDR1 and CDR2: SEHNR and FQNEAQ (reference sequence). CDR3 loop: CASSSIPSGNTIYF. CDR3 DNA: TGTGCCAGCAGCTCAATTCCCTCTGGAAACACCATATATTTT.

In this sample, this clone turned up once. The chain combines TRBV11-2 with TRBJ1-1; a possible D gene is TRBD1 (5 bases). Germline lookup yields CDR1 SGHAT and CDR2 FQNNGV. Trimming removed 5 bases from V and 1 base from J, with 14 bases in between. This CDR3 has 15 amino acids. CDR3 nucleotide sequence: TGTGCCAGCAGCCCCAGAAGGGGCCGGAACACTGAAGCTTTCTTT. Its protein is CASSPRRGRNTEAFF.

This clone came up once. The chain has TRBV5-6 and TRBJ2-7, with D perhaps TRBD2 (6 bases). The germline V gene encodes CDR1 SGHDT and CDR2 YYEEEE. CDR3 size: 14 residues. V lost 4 bases to trimming and J lost 4 bases, with 15 bases between them. For the CDR3, the DNA is TGTGCCAGCAGCAGGGGACGGGGGTCGTACGAGCAGTACTTC. Amino acids: CASSRGRGSYEQYF.

In DNA form, the CDR3 reads TGCGCCAGCAGCCAAGATCAGGGGTTCGCTGAAGCTTTCTTT. Translation: CASSQDQGFAEAFF. The chain links TRBV4-1 to TRBJ1-1; possible D gene TRBD1, 6 bases. The CDR3 loop spans 14 amino acids. Trimming pared 0 bases from V and 6 bases from J, leaving 11 bases between. Germline V CDR1 and CDR2: MGHRA, YSYEKL.

The rearrangement links TRBV2 to TRBJ1-6; D may be TRBD1 (5 bases). Trimming stripped 7 bases from V and 5 bases from J, with 15 bases between. CDR1 is SNHLY and CDR2 is FYNNEI in the germline V gene. This CDR3 has 15 amino acids. CDR3 amino acids: CASTGGTPNNSPLHF. The CDR3 nucleotides are TGTGCCAGCACAGGAGGGACTCCAAATAATTCACCCCTCCACTTT.

This clone came up a few times. V usage is TRBV7-2 and J usage is TRBJ1-3; 8 nucleotides match TRBD1. Per germline, CDR1 SGHTA and CDR2 FQGNSA. The CDR3 runs to 15 residues. The V segment lost 5 bases and the J segment 2 bases; nucleotides outside the gene matches: 5. CDR3 DNA: TGTGCCAGCAGCCTTTCAGGGGGCCCTGGAAACACCATATATTTT. This encodes CASSLSGGPGNTIYF.

The V and J genes are TRBV2 and TRBJ2-2; 7 bases fit TRBD1. CDR3 length: 13 residues. Trimming cost V 7 bases and J 1 base; bases outside gene matches: 0. The germline gives CDR1 SNHLY, CDR2 FYNNEI. CDR3 DNA: TGTGCCAGCAACAGGGGGAACACCGGGGAGCTGTTTTTT. Its protein is CASNRGNTGELFF.

J is TRBJ1-1 and V is TRBV6-5; D is unresolved. The V end lost 4 bases, the J end lost 1 base, and 13 bases lay between the germline ends. Germline loops: CDR1 MNHEY, CDR2 SVGAGI. The CDR3 sequence is 15 residues long. The CDR3 is CASSWGMEGNTEAFF. For the CDR3, the DNA is TGTGCCAGCAGTTGGGGTATGGAGGGGAACACTGAAGCTTTCTTT.